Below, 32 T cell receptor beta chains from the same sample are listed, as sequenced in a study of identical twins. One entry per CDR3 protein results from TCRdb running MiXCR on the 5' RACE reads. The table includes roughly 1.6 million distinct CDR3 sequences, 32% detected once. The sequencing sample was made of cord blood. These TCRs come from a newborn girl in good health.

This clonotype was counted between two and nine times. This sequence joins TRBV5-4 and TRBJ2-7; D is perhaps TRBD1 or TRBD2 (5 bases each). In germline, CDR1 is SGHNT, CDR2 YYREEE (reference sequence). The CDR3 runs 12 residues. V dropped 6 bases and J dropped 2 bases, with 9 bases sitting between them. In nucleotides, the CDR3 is TGTGCCAGCATGGGGACCACCTACGAGCAGTACTTC. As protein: CASMGTTYEQYF.

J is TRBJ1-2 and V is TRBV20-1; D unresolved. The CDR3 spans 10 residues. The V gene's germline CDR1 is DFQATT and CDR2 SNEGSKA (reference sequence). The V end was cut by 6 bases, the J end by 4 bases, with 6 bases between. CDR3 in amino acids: CSAPAYGYTF. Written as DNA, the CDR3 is TGCAGTGCCCCCGCCTATGGCTACACCTTC.

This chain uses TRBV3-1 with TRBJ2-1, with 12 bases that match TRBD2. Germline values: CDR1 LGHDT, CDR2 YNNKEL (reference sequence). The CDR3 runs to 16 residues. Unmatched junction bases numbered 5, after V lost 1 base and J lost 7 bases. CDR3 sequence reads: CASSQVPSGGGNEQFF. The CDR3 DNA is TGTGCCAGCAGCCAAGTGCCTAGCGGGGGGGGGAATGAGCAGTTCTTC.

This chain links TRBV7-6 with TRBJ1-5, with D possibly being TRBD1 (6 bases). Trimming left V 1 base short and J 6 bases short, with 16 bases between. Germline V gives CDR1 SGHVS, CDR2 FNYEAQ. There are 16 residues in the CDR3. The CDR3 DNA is TGTGCCAGCAGCTTAGAGGTCTCAGGGACAATTCAGCCCCAGCATTTT. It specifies CASSLEVSGTIQPQHF.

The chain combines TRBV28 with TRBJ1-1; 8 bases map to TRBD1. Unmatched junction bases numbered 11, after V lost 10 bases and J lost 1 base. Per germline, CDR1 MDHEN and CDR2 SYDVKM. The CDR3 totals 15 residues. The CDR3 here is CATNPTGTGNTEAFF. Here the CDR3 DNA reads TGTGCCACCAACCCGACCGGGACAGGGAACACTGAAGCTTTCTTT.

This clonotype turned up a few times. The chain's CDR3 is CSVEGFRSRVDEQFF. In nucleotides, the CDR3 is TGCAGCGTTGAAGGATTTAGGAGCAGGGTCGATGAGCAGTTCTTC. This chain joins TRBV29-1 and TRBJ2-1; D is perhaps TRBD1 (5 bases). Between the trimmed V and J ends, which lost 1 base and 8 bases, there was a span of 18 bases. Looked up from germline, CDR1 is SQVTM and CDR2 is ANQGSEA. The CDR3 runs to 15 residues.

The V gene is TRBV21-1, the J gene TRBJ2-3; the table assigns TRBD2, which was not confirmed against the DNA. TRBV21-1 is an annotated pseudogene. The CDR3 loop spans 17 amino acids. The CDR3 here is CASSKVGLAGGIDTQYF. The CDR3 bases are TGTGCCAGCAGCAAAGTTGGACTAGCGGGAGGAATAGATACGCAGTATTTT.

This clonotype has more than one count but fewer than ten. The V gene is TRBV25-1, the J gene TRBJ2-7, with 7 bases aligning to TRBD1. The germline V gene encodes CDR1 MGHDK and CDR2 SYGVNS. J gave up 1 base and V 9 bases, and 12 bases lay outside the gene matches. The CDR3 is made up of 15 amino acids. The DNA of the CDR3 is TGTGCCAGAGGACCTGACAGGGATCCTTCCTACGAGCAGTACTTC. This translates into CARGPDRDPSYEQYF.

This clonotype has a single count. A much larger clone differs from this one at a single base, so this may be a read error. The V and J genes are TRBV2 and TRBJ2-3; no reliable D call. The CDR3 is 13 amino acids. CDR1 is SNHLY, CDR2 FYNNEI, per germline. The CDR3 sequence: CAGSEHRIYTQYF. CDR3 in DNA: TGTGCCGGCAGTGAACATAGAATATATACGCAGTATTTT.

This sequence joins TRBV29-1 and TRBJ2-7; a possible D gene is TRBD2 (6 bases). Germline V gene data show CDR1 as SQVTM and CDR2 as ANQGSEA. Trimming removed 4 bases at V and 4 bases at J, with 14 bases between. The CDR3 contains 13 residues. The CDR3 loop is CSVAKKAGYEQYF. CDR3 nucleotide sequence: TGCAGCGTTGCGAAAAAGGCGGGGTACGAGCAGTACTTC.

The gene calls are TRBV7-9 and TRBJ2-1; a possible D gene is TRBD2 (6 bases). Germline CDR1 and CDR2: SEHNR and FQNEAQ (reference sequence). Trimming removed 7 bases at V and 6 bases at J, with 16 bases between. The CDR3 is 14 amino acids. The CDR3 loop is CASTEAGSPNEQFF. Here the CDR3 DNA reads TGTGCCAGCACCGAAGCGGGTTCGCCCAATGAGCAGTTCTTC.

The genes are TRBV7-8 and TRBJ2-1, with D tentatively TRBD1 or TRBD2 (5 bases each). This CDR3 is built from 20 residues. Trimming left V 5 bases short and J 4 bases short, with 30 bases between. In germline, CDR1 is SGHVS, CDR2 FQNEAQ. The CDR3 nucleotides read TGTGCCAGCAGCGCCAACCGCAGAGGGACCGCTCTCAACCCTTACAATGAGCAGTTCTTC. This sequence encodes CASSANRRGTALNPYNEQFF.

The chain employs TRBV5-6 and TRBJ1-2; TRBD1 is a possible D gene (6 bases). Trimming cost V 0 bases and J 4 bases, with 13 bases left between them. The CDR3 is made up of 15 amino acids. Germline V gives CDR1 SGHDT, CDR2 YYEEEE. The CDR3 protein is CASSLGGPDLYGYTF. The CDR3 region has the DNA TGTGCCAGCAGCTTGGGGGGGCCAGATCTCTATGGCTACACCTTC.

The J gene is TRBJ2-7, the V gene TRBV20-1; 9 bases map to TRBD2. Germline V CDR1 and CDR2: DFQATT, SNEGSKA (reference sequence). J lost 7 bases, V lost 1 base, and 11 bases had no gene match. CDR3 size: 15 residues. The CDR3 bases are TGCAGTGCTAGAGTGTCTAGCGGGGCGGACAATGAGCAGTACTTC. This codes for CSARVSSGADNEQYF.

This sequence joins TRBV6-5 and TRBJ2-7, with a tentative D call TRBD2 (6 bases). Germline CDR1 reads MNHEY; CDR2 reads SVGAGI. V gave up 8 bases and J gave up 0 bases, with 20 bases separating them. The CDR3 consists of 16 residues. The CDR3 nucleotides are TGTGCCAGCGGACGGAGGACTATCCCTATCTCCTACGAGCAGTACTTC. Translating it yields CASGRRTIPISYEQYF.

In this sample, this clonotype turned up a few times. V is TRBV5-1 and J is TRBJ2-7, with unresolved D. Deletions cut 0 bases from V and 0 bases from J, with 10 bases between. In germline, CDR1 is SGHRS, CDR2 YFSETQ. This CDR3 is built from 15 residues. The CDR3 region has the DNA TGCGCCAGCAGCTTGGCCGGTTCTATCTCCTACGAGCAGTACTTC. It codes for CASSLAGSISYEQYF.

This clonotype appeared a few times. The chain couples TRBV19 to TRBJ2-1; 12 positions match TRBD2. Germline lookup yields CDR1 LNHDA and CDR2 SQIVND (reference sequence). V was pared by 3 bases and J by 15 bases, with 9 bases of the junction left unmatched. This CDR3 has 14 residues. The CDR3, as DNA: TGTGCCAGTAGTATTGGACTAGCGGGGAGGTATACGTTCTTC. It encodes CASSIGLAGRYTFF.

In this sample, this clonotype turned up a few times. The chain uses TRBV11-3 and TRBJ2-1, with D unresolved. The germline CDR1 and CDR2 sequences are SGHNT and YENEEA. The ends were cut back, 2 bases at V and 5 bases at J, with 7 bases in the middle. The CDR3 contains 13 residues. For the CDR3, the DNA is TGTGCCAGCAGCTTAACAGCCGACAATGAGCAGTTCTTC. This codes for CASSLTADNEQFF.

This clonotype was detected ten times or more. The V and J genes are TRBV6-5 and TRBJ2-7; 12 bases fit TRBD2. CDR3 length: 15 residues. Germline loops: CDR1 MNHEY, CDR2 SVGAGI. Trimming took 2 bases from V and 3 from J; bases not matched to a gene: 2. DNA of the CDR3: TGTGCCAGCAGTTACACGACTAGCGGGAGCTACGAGCAGTACTTC. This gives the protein CASSYTTSGSYEQYF.

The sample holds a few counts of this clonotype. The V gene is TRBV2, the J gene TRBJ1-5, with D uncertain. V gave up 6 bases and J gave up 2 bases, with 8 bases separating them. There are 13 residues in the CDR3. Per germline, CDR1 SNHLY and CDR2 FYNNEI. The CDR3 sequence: CASREDGNQPQHF. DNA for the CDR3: TGTGCCAGCAGGGAGGACGGCAATCAGCCCCAGCATTTT.

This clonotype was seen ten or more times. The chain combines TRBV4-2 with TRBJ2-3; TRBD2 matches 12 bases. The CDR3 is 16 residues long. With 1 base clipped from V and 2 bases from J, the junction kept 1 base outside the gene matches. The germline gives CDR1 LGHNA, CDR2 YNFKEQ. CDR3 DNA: TGTGCCAGCAGCCAAGGGACTAGCGGGGTCACAGATACGCAGTATTTT. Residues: CASSQGTSGVTDTQYF.

Here the CDR3 reads CASSSRVLHEQYF. The CDR3 coding sequence is TGTGCCAGCAGCTCCAGGGTTCTTCACGAGCAGTACTTC. The J gene is TRBJ2-7, the V gene TRBV28; the D gene is possibly TRBD1 (5 bases). The germline CDR1 and CDR2 sequences are MDHEN and SYDVKM. This CDR3 is built from 13 residues. V dropped 6 bases and J dropped 5 bases, with 14 bases sitting between them.

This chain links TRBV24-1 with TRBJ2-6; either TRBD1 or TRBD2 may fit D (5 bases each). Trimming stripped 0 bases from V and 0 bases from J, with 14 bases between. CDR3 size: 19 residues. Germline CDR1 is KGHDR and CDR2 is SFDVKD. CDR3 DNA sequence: TGTGCCACCAGTGATTTGCCCCGGGACCGAATCTCTGGGGCCAACGTCCTGACTTTC. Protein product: CATSDLPRDRISGANVLTF.

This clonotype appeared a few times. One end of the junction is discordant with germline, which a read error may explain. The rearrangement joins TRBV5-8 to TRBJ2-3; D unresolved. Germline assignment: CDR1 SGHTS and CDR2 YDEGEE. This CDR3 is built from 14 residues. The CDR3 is CASTLLRTLGTQYF. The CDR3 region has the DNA TGTGCCAGCACCTTGTTGCGGACGCTGGGAACGCAGTATTTT. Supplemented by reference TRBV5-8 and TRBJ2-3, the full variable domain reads EAGVTQSPTHLIKTRGQQATLRCSPISGHTSVYWYQQALGLGLQFLLWYDEGEERNRGNFPPRFSGRQFPNYSSELNVNALELEDSALYLCASTLLRTLGTQYFGPGTRLTVL.

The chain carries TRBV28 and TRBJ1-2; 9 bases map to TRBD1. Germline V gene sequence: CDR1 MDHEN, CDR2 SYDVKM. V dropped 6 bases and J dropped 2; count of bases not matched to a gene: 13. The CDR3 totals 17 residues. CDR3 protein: CASSPQGTGISNYGYTF. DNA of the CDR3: TGTGCCAGCAGCCCCCAAGGGACAGGGATATCCAACTATGGCTACACCTTC.

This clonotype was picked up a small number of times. CDR3 coding DNA: TGTGCCATCTCCCGGACTAGCGGAACAGATACGCAGTATTTT. This sequence encodes CAISRTSGTDTQYF. This rearrangement joins TRBV10-3 to TRBJ2-3, with TRBD2 matching over 10 bases. Germline lookup yields CDR1 ENHRY and CDR2 SYGVKD. The CDR3 consists of 14 residues. V shed 8 bases, J shed 3 bases, and the junction held 5 bases outside the gene matches.

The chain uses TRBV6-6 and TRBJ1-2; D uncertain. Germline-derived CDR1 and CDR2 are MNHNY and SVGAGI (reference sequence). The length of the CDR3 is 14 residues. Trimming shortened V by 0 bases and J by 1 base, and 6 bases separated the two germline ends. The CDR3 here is CASSYSSNNYGYTF. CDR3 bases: TGTGCCAGCAGTTACTCGAGTAATAACTATGGCTACACCTTC.

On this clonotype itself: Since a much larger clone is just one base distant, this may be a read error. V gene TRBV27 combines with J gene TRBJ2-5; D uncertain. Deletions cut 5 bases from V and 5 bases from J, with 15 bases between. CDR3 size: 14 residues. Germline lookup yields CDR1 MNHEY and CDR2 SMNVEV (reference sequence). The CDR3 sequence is CASSRQPLGETQYF. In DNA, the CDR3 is TGTGCCAGCAGTCGGCAGCCGTTGGGGGAGACCCAGTACTTC.

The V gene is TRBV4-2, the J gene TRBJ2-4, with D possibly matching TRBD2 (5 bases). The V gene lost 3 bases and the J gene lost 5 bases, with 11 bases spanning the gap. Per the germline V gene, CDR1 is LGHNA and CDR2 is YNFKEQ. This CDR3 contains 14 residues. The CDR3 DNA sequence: TGTGCCAGCAGCCACTACGGGATACAAAACATTCAGTACTTC. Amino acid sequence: CASSHYGIQNIQYF.

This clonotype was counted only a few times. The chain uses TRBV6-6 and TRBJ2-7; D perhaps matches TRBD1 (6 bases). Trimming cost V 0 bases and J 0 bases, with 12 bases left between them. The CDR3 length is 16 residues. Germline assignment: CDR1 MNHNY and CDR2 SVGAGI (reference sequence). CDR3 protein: CASSYSRQGISYEQYF. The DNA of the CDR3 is TGTGCCAGCAGTTACTCGAGGCAGGGGATCTCCTACGAGCAGTACTTC.

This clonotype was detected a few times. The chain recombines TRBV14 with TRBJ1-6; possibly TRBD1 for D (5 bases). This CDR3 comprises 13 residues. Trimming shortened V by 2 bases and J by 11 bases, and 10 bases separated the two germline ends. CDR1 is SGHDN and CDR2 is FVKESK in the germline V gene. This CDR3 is CASSQPSGPPLHF. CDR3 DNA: TGTGCCAGCAGCCAACCCTCGGGGCCACCCCTCCACTTT.

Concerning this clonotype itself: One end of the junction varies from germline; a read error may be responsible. The CDR3 loop reads CASRSLAGGPKTGELFF. CDR3 DNA sequence: TGCGCCAGCAGATCTTTAGCGGGAGGGCCAAAGACCGGGGAGCTGTTTTTT. This chain links TRBV11-2 with TRBJ2-2, with 11 nucleotides matching TRBD2. The germline V gene encodes CDR1 SGHAT and CDR2 FQNNGV. The CDR3 has 17 residues.